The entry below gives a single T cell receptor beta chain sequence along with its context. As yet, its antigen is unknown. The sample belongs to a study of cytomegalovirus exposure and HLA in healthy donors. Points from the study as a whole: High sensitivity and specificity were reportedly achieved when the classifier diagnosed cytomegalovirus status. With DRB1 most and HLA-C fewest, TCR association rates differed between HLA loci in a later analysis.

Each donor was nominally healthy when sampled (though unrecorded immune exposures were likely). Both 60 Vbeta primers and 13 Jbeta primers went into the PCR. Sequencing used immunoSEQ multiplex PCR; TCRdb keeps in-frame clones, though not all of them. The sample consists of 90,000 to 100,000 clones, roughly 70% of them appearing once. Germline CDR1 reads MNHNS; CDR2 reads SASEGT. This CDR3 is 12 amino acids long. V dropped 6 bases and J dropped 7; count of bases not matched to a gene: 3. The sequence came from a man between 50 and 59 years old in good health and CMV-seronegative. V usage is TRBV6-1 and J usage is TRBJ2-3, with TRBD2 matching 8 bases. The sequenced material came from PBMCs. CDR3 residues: CASSRGGNTQYF. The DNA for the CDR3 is TGTGCCAGCAGCCGGGGGGGGAATACGCAGTATTTT.